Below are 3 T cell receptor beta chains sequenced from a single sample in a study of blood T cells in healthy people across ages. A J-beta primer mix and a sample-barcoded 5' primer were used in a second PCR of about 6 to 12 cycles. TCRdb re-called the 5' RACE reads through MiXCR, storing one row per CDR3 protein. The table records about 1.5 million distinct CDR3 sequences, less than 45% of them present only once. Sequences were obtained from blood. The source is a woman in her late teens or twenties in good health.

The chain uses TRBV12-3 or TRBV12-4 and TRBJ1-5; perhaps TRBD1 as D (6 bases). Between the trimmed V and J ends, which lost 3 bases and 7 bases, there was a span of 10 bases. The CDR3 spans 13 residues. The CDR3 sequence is CASSFKGVQPQHF. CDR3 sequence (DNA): TGTGCCAGCAGTTTTAAGGGGGTCCAGCCCCAGCATTTT.

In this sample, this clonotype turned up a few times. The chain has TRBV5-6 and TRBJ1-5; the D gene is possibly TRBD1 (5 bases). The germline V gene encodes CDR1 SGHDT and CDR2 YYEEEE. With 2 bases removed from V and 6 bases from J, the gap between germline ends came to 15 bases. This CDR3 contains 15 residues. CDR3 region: CASSFFGAPGQPQHF. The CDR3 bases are TGTGCCAGCAGCTTTTTCGGGGCCCCGGGTCAGCCCCAGCATTTT. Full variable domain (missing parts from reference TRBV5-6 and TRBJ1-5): DAGVTQSPTHLIKTRGQQVTLRCSPKSGHDTVSWYQQALGQGPQFIFQYYEEEERQRGNFPDRFSGHQFPNYSSELNVNALLLGDSALYLCASSFFGAPGQPQHFGDGTRLSIL.

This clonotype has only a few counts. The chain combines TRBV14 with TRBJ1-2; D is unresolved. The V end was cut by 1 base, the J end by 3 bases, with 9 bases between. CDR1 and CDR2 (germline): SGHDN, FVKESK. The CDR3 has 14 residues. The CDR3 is CASSQVHRDYGYTF. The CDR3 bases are TGTGCCAGCAGCCAAGTGCACCGTGACTATGGCTACACCTTC.